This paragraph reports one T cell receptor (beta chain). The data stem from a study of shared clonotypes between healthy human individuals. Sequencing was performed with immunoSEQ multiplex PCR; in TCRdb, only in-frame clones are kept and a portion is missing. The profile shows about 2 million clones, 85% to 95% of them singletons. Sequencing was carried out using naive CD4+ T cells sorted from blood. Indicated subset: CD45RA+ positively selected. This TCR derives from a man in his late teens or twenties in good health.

This CDR3 reads CAMAEPNTEAFF. For the CDR3, the DNA is TGTGCCATGGCGGAGCCGAACACTGAAGCTTTCTTT. The rearrangement joins TRBV10-3 to TRBJ1-1, with no clear D. The CDR3 extends over 12 amino acids. Germline V lookup: CDR1 ENHRY, CDR2 SYGVKD. The V gene lost 9 bases and the J gene lost 1 base, with 9 bases spanning the gap.